A selection of T cell receptor beta chains follows, all from one sample in a study of cytomegalovirus exposure and HLA in healthy donors. This table comes from immunoSEQ multiplex PCR, and its TCRdb copy is limited to in-frame clones, with some not included. This table has about 400,000 clones, approximately 90% appearing once. Sequences were obtained from PBMCs. The receptors originated from a young woman in good health and CMV-seronegative. Both conserved end residues are part of each CDR3. Fields, in order: V gene, D gene, J gene, clone size, CDR3 protein, CDR3 DNA. A D gene is named only where the DNA matches it firmly. Where a row states a size, it is once, few, many or the class of an expanded clone; other rows omit it.

V gene: TRBV14
D gene: TRBD2
J gene: TRBJ2-1
clone size: NA
CDR3 protein: CASLSSGGSYNEQFF
CDR3 DNA: TGTGCCAGTCTTTCTAGCGGGGGCTCCTACAATGAGCAGTTCTTC

V gene: TRBV27
D gene: NA
J gene: TRBJ1-1
clone size: NA
CDR3 protein: CASSLFYYRQGSFENTEAFF
CDR3 DNA: TGTGCCAGCAGTTTATTTTATTATCGGCAGGGGTCTTTTGAGAACACTGAAGCTTTCTTT

V gene: TRBV6-1
D gene: TRBD2
J gene: TRBJ2-5
clone size: once
CDR3 protein: CASSVEAGGPETQYF
CDR3 DNA: TGTGCCAGCAGTGTAGAAGCGGGGGGGCCGGAGACCCAGTACTTC

V gene: TRBV28
D gene: NA
J gene: TRBJ1-1
clone size: NA
CDR3 protein: CASSFAGLGKTFF
CDR3 DNA: TGTGCCAGCAGTTTCGCAGGGTTAGGAAAAACTTTCTTT

V gene: TRBV4-1
D gene: NA
J gene: TRBJ1-5
clone size: NA
CDR3 protein: CASSQGPSDQPQHF
CDR3 DNA: TGCGCCAGCAGCCAAGGACCCAGCGATCAGCCCCAGCATTTT

V gene: TRBV30
D gene: TRBD1
J gene: TRBJ1-1
clone size: NA
CDR3 protein: CAWSPGTAMNTEAFF
CDR3 DNA: TGTGCCTGGAGTCCTGGGACAGCAATGAACACTGAAGCTTTCTTT

V gene: TRBV9
D gene: NA
J gene: TRBJ2-3
clone size: once
CDR3 protein: CASSVAPDRYTDTQYF
CDR3 DNA: TGTGCCAGCAGCGTAGCCCCGGACAGATACACAGATACGCAGTATTTT

V gene: TRBV27
D gene: TRBD1
J gene: TRBJ2-7
clone size: NA
CDR3 protein: CASSPSLWDRFYEQYF
CDR3 DNA: TGTGCCAGCAGTCCCTCCCTTTGGGACAGATTCTACGAGCAGTACTTC

V gene: TRBV14
D gene: NA
J gene: TRBJ1-2
clone size: NA
CDR3 protein: CASSQGVTSPGGYTF
CDR3 DNA: TGTGCCAGCAGCCAAGGGGTGACTTCCCCTGGCGGCTACACCTTC

V gene: TRBV7-2
D gene: TRBD2
J gene: TRBJ2-7
clone size: once
CDR3 protein: CASSPTGTSGRSSYEQYF
CDR3 DNA: TGTGCCAGCAGCCCCACCGGGACTAGCGGGAGAAGCTCCTACGAGCAGTACTTC

V gene: TRBV27
D gene: NA
J gene: TRBJ1-2
clone size: NA
CDR3 protein: CASSLSRGPTNYGYTF
CDR3 DNA: TGTGCCAGCAGTTTATCCCGAGGCCCGACTAACTATGGCTACACCTTC

V gene: TRBV6-5
D gene: TRBD2
J gene: TRBJ2-2
clone size: NA
CDR3 protein: CASNTLAGGTGELFF
CDR3 DNA: TGTGCCAGCAATACACTAGCGGGGGGCACCGGGGAGCTGTTTTTT

V gene: TRBV6-1
D gene: NA
J gene: TRBJ1-2
clone size: NA
CDR3 protein: CASSEVTNYGYTF
CDR3 DNA: TGTGCCAGCAGTGAAGTAACTAACTATGGCTACACCTTC

V gene: TRBV27
D gene: NA
J gene: TRBJ1-4
clone size: NA
CDR3 protein: CASRPTTREKLFF
CDR3 DNA: TGTGCCAGCAGGCCTACGACGAGGGAAAAACTGTTTTTT

V gene: TRBV28
D gene: TRBD1
J gene: TRBJ2-1
clone size: NA
CDR3 protein: CASSFGQGYEQFF
CDR3 DNA: TGTGCCAGCAGTTTTGGACAGGGGTATGAGCAGTTCTTC

V gene: TRBV6-5
D gene: NA
J gene: TRBJ1-4
clone size: NA
CDR3 protein: CASSSRQASNEKLFF
CDR3 DNA: TGTGCCAGCAGTTCCCGACAGGCGTCTAATGAAAAACTGTTTTTT

V gene: TRBV18
D gene: NA
J gene: TRBJ1-2
clone size: NA
CDR3 protein: CASSPPSGPSYGYTF
CDR3 DNA: TGTGCCAGCTCACCACCGAGTGGTCCCTCCTATGGCTACACCTTC

V gene: TRBV28
D gene: TRBD1
J gene: TRBJ1-5
clone size: NA
CDR3 protein: CASSPGQGRPGLYF
CDR3 DNA: TGTGCCAGCAGTCCTGGACAGGGCCGTCCTGGCCTGTATTTT

V gene: TRBV27
D gene: TRBD2
J gene: TRBJ2-1
clone size: NA
CDR3 protein: CASSSGTSGKNEQFF
CDR3 DNA: TGTGCCAGCAGTTCCGGGACTAGCGGGAAGAATGAGCAGTTCTTC

V gene: TRBV10-2
D gene: TRBD1
J gene: TRBJ2-7
clone size: few
CDR3 protein: CASRTGWNEQYF
CDR3 DNA: TGCGCCAGCAGGACAGGGTGGAACGAGCAGTACTTC

V gene: TRBV15
D gene: NA
J gene: TRBJ2-5
clone size: NA
CDR3 protein: CATSRGPGQETQYF
CDR3 DNA: TGTGCCACCAGCAGAGGCCCCGGCCAAGAGACCCAGTACTTC

V gene: TRBV28
D gene: NA
J gene: TRBJ1-1
clone size: NA
CDR3 protein: CASSLSTGLNTEAFF
CDR3 DNA: TGTGCCAGCAGTTTATCAACAGGGTTGAACACTGAAGCTTTCTTT

V gene: TRBV14
D gene: TRBD1
J gene: TRBJ2-5
clone size: NA
CDR3 protein: CASSRDWDRAGETQYF
CDR3 DNA: TGTGCCAGCAGCCGGGATTGGGACAGGGCAGGGGAGACCCAGTACTTC

V gene: TRBV7-9
D gene: TRBD1
J gene: TRBJ1-4
clone size: NA
CDR3 protein: CASSFGTGPGLRANEKLFF
CDR3 DNA: TGTGCCAGCAGCTTTGGGACAGGGCCAGGACTTCGGGCTAATGAAAAACTGTTTTTT

V gene: TRBV19
D gene: TRBD2
J gene: TRBJ2-7
clone size: NA
CDR3 protein: CASSILAGGHYEQYF
CDR3 DNA: TGTGCCAGTAGTATCCTAGCGGGAGGACACTACGAGCAGTACTTC

V gene: TRBV29-1
D gene: NA
J gene: TRBJ1-5
clone size: NA
CDR3 protein: CSATRGPNQPQHF
CDR3 DNA: TGCAGCGCCACCAGGGGTCCGAATCAGCCCCAGCATTTT

V gene: TRBV4-2
D gene: TRBD2
J gene: TRBJ2-3
clone size: NA
CDR3 protein: CASSQDASGTPDTQYF
CDR3 DNA: TGTGCCAGCAGCCAAGATGCTAGCGGGACCCCAGATACGCAGTATTTT

V gene: TRBV5-4
D gene: TRBD1
J gene: TRBJ1-1
clone size: NA
CDR3 protein: CASTGQMNTEAFF
CDR3 DNA: TGTGCCAGCACGGGACAGATGAACACTGAAGCTTTCTTT

V gene: TRBV11-2
D gene: TRBD2
J gene: TRBJ2-4
clone size: NA
CDR3 protein: CASSIPPSGGAKNIQYF
CDR3 DNA: TGTGCCAGCAGCATACCTCCTAGCGGGGGGGCCAAAAACATTCAGTACTTC

V gene: TRBV6-6
D gene: TRBD1
J gene: TRBJ1-6
clone size: NA
CDR3 protein: CASSYDRGTSPLHF
CDR3 DNA: TGTGCCAGCAGTTACGACAGGGGGACTTCACCCCTCCACTTT

V gene: TRBV13
D gene: TRBD1
J gene: TRBJ2-1
clone size: NA
CDR3 protein: CASSLGPIGTGAYNEQFF
CDR3 DNA: TGTGCCAGCAGCTTAGGGCCCATCGGTACAGGGGCCTACAATGAGCAGTTCTTC

V gene: TRBV7-2
D gene: NA
J gene: TRBJ2-7
clone size: NA
CDR3 protein: CASSFTEEEQYF
CDR3 DNA: TGTGCCAGCAGCTTCACCGAGGAGGAGCAGTACTTC

V gene: TRBV2
D gene: NA
J gene: TRBJ1-2
clone size: NA
CDR3 protein: CASSDRPGTNYGYTF
CDR3 DNA: TGTGCCAGCAGCGACCGACCGGGTACGAACTATGGCTACACCTTC

V gene: TRBV28
D gene: NA
J gene: TRBJ1-4
clone size: NA
CDR3 protein: CASSSPGEKLFF
CDR3 DNA: TGTGCCAGCAGTAGCCCGGGGGAAAAACTGTTTTTT

V gene: TRBV9
D gene: NA
J gene: TRBJ2-2
clone size: NA
CDR3 protein: CASSVGGQNTGELFF
CDR3 DNA: TGTGCCAGCAGCGTAGGGGGACAAAACACCGGGGAGCTGTTTTTT

V gene: TRBV5-1
D gene: NA
J gene: TRBJ1-6
clone size: NA
CDR3 protein: CASMLGGEGSPLHF
CDR3 DNA: TGCGCCAGCATGTTGGGGGGAGAAGGATCACCCCTCCACTTT

V gene: TRBV7-9
D gene: TRBD2
J gene: TRBJ2-7
clone size: NA
CDR3 protein: CASRQSPTSGSSYEQYF
CDR3 DNA: TGTGCCAGCAGGCAGAGCCCGACTAGCGGGAGCTCCTACGAGCAGTACTTC

V gene: TRBV5-1
D gene: TRBD2
J gene: TRBJ2-7
clone size: NA
CDR3 protein: CASSSDEVAGGSEEQYF
CDR3 DNA: TGCGCCAGCAGCTCCGATGAGGTAGCGGGGGGGTCGGAGGAGCAGTACTTC

V gene: TRBV4-2
D gene: NA
J gene: TRBJ1-6
clone size: few
CDR3 protein: CASSQAGVDSPLHF
CDR3 DNA: TGTGCCAGCAGCCAAGCGGGTGTGGATTCACCCCTCCACTTT

V gene: TRBV29-1
D gene: TRBD2
J gene: TRBJ2-1
clone size: NA
CDR3 protein: CSVEGLAGTNEQFF
CDR3 DNA: TGCAGCGTTGAAGGGCTAGCGGGGACCAATGAGCAGTTCTTC

V gene: TRBV6-4
D gene: TRBD2
J gene: TRBJ2-1
clone size: NA
CDR3 protein: CASSGTSGSYNEQFF
CDR3 DNA: TGTGCCAGCAGTGGGACTAGCGGCTCCTACAATGAGCAGTTCTTC

V gene: TRBV30
D gene: NA
J gene: TRBJ2-1
clone size: NA
CDR3 protein: CAWSGEWEQFF
CDR3 DNA: TGTGCCTGGAGTGGGGAGTGGGAGCAGTTCTTC

V gene: TRBV19
D gene: NA
J gene: TRBJ2-7
clone size: NA
CDR3 protein: CASSTGNSYEQYF
CDR3 DNA: TGTGCCAGTAGTACGGGGAACTCCTACGAGCAGTACTTC

V gene: TRBV27
D gene: NA
J gene: TRBJ2-7
clone size: NA
CDR3 protein: CASSPALVRREQYF
CDR3 DNA: TGTGCCAGCAGTCCGGCACTAGTTCGGCGTGAGCAGTACTTC

V gene: TRBV5-4
D gene: NA
J gene: TRBJ2-1
clone size: NA
CDR3 protein: CASSPLGDEQFF
CDR3 DNA: TGTGCCAGCAGCCCTCTAGGGGATGAGCAGTTCTTC